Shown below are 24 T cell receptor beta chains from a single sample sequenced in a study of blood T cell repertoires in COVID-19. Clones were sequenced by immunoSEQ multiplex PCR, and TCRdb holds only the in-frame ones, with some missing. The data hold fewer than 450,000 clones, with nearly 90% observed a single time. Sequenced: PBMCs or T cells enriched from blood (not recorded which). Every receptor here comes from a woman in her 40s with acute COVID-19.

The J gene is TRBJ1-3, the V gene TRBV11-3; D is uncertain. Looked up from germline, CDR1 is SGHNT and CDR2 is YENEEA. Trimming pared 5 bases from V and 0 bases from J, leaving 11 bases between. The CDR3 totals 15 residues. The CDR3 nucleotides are TGTGCCAGCAGCGCTCGGGGTTCCTCTGGAAACACCATATATTTT. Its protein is CASSARGSSGNTIYF.

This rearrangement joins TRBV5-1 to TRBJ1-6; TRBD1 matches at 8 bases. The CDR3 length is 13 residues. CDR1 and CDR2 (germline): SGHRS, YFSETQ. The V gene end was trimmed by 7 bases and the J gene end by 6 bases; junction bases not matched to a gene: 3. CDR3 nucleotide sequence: TGCGCCAGCTGTACAGGGGGTAATTCACCCCTCCACTTT. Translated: CASCTGGNSPLHF.

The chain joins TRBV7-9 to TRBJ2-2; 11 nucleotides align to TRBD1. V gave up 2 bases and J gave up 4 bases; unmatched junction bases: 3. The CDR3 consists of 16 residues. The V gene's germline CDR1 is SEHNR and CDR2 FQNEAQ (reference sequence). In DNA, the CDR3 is TGTGCCAGCAGCTTATACGGGACAGGGGGCACCGGGGAGCTGTTTTTT. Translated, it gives CASSLYGTGGTGELFF.

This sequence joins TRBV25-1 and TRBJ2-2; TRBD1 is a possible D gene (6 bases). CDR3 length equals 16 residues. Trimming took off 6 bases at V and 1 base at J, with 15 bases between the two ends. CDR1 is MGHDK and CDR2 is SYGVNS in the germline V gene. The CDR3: CASRQTGTMNTGELFF. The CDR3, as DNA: TGTGCCAGCAGGCAGACCGGGACAATGAACACCGGGGAGCTGTTTTTT.

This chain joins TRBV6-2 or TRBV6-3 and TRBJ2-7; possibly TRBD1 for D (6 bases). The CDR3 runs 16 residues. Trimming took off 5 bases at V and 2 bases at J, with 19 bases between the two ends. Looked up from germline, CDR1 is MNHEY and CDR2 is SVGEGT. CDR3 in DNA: TGTGCCAGCAGTGGACAAGGGACACGCATAACCTACGAGCAGTACTTC. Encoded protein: CASSGQGTRITYEQYF.

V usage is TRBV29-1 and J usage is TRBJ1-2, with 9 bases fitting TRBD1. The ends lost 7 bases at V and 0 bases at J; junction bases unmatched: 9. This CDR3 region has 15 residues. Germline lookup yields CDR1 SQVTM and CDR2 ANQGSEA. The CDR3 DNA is TGCAGCGCCGCCGGGACAGGGCGACCTAACTATGGCTACACCTTC. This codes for CSAAGTGRPNYGYTF.

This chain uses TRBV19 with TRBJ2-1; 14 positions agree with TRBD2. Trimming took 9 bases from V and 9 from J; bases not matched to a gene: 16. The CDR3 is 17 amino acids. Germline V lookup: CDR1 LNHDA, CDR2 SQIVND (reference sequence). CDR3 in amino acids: CASLGLAGGKPLGEQFF. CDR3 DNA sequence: TGTGCCAGCCTAGGACTAGCGGGGGGCAAACCCTTGGGTGAGCAGTTCTTC.

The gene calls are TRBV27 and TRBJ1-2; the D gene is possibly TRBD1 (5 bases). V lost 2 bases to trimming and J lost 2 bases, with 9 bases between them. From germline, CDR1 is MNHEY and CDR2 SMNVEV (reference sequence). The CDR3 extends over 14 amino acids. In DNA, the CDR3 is TGTGCCAGCAGTTTAATAGACAGCAACTATGGCTACACCTTC. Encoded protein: CASSLIDSNYGYTF.

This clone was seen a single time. Here the CDR3 reads CASSISGGGNTEAFF. CDR3 sequence (DNA): TGTGCCAGCAGCATTTCAGGGGGAGGGAACACTGAAGCTTTCTTT. The chain couples TRBV27 to TRBJ1-1, with 7 bases fitting TRBD1. The CDR3 has 15 amino acids. J was trimmed by 1 base and V by 6 bases; bases with no gene match: 8. The germline CDR1 and CDR2 sequences are MNHEY and SMNVEV (reference sequence).

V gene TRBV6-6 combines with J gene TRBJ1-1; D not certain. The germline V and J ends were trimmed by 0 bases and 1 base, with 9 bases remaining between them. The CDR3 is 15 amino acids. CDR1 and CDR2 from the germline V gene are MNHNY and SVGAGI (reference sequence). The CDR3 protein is CASSYSIMANTEAFF. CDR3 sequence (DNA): TGTGCCAGCAGTTACTCGATAATGGCGAACACTGAAGCTTTCTTT.

The CDR3 is CASSQEGQPSGNTIYF. The CDR3 DNA is TGTGCCAGCAGCCAAGAGGGACAACCCTCTGGAAACACCATATATTTT. The V call is TRBV3-1 (or the pseudogene TRBV3-2), the J call TRBJ1-3; D might be TRBD1 (6 bases). This CDR3 has 16 residues. V lost 0 bases, J lost 0 bases, and 9 bases lay in between. Germline V gives CDR1 LGHDT, CDR2 YNNKEL (reference sequence).

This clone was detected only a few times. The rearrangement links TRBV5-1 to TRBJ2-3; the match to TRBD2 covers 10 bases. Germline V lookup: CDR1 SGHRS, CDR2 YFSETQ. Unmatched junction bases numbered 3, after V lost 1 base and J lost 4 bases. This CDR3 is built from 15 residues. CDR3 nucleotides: TGCGCCAGCAGCTTGAACGGACTAGCGGCAGATACGCAGTATTTT. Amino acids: CASSLNGLAADTQYF.

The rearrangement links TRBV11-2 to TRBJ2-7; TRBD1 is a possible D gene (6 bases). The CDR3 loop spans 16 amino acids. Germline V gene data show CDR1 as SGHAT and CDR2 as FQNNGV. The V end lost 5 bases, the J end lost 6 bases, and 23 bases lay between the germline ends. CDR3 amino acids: CASSNWTIPGAFEQYF. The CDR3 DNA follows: TGTGCCAGCAGCAATTGGACCATCCCAGGGGCTTTCGAGCAGTACTTC.

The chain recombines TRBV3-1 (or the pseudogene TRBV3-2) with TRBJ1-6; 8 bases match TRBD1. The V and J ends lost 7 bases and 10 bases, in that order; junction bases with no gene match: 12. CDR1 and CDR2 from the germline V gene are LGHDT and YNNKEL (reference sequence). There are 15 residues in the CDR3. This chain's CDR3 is CASTSATGGRSPLHF. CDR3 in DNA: TGTGCCAGCACCTCAGCAACAGGGGGGCGGTCACCCCTCCACTTT.

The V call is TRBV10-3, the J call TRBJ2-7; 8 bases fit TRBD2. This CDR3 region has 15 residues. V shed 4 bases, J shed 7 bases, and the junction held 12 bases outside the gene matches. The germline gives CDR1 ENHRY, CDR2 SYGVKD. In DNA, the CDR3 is TGTGCCATCAGTGCGGCGGGGGGCACCTTACGGGAGCAGTACTTC. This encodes CAISAAGGTLREQYF.

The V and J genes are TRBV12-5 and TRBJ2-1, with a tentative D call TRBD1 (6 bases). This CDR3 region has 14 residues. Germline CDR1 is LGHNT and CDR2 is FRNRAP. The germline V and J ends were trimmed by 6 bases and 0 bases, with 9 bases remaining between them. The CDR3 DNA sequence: TGTGCTAGTGGGACAGGCTACTCCTACAATGAGCAGTTCTTC. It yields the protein CASGTGYSYNEQFF. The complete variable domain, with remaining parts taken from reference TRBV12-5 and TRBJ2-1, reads DARVTQTPRHKVTEMGQEVTMRCQPILGHNTVFWYRQTMMQGLELLAYFRNRAPLDDSGMPKDRFSAEMPDATLATLKIQPSEPRDSAVYFCASGTGYSYNEQFFGPGTRLTVL.

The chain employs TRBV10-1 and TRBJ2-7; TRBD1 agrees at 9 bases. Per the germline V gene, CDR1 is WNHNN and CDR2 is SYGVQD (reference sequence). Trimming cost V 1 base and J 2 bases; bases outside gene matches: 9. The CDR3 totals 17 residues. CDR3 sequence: CASSEYIYRDRAYEQYF. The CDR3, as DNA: TGCGCCAGCAGTGAGTATATATACCGGGACAGGGCCTACGAGCAGTACTTC.

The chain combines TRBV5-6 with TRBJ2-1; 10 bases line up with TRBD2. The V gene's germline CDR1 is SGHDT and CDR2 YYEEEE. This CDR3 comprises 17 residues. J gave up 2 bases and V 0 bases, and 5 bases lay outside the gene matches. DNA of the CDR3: TGTGCCAGCAGCTTGGGGCTTAGCGGGGGGACCTACAATGAGCAGTTCTTC. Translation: CASSLGLSGGTYNEQFF.

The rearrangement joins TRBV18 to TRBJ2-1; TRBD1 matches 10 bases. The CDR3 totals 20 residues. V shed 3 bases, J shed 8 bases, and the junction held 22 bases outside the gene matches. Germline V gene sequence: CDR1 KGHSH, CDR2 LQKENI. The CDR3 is CASSPRVPGQGIVDSDEQFF. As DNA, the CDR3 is TGTGCCAGCTCACCCCGGGTCCCGGGACAGGGGATCGTGGATTCGGATGAGCAGTTCTTC.

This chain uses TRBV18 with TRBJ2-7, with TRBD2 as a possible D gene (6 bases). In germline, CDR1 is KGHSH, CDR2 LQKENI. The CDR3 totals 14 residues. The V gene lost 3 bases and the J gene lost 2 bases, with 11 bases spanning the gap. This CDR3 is CASSPRGTAYEQYF. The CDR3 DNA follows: TGTGCCAGCTCACCTCGGGGGACGGCCTACGAGCAGTACTTC. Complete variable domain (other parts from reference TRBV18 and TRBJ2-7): NAGVMQNPRHLVRRRGQEARLRCSPMKGHSHVYWYRQLPEEGLKFMVYLQKENIIDESGMPKERFSAEFPKEGPSILRIQQVVRGDSAAYFCASSPRGTAYEQYFGPGTRLTVT.

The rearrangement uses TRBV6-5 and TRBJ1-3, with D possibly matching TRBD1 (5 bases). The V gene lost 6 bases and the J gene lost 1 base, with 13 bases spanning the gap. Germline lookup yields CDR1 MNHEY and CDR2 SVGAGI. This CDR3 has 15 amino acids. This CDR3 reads CASSRGGESGNTIYF. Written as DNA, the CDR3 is TGTGCCAGCAGCCGTGGGGGGGAATCTGGAAACACCATATATTTT.

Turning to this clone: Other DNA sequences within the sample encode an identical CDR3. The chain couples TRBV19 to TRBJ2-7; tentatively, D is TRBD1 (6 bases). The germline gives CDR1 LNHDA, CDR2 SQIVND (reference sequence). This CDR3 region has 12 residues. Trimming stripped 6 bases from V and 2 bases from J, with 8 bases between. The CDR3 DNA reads TGTGCCAGTAGCACAGGGACCTACGAGCAGTACTTC. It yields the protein CASSTGTYEQYF.

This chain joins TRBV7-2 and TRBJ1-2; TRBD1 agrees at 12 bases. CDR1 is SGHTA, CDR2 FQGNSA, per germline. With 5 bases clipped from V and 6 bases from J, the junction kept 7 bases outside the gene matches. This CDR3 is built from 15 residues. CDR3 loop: CASSVGQGAWDGYTF. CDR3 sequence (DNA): TGTGCCAGCAGCGTGGGACAGGGGGCATGGGATGGCTACACCTTC.

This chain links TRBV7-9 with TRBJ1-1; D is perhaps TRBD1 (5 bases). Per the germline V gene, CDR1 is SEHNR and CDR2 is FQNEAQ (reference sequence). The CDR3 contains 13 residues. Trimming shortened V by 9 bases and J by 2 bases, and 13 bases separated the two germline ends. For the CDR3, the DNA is TGTGCCAGTACGAAGACAGTAAACACTGAAGCTTTCTTT. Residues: CASTKTVNTEAFF.